This TCR beta chain was observed in a study of blood T cell repertoires in COVID-19. Overall study: COVID-19 samples from acute and convalescent phases originated in the United States, Italy and Spain. The cDNA or gDNA used as material had been derived from T cells, B-cell-depleted T cells, or PBMCs.

The CDR3 runs to 16 residues. V was clipped by 3 bases and J by 3 bases, with 16 bases between them. CDR1 SGHDT and CDR2 YYEEEE come from the germline V gene. Per the study methods: Amplified reference gene primers provided the basis for estimating nucleated cell counts. Profiled with immunoSEQ multiplex PCR; TCRdb holds only in-frame clones, not every one. From that table come the V and J calls and clone size; the DNA was used to work out D and trimming. This table holds around 440,000 clones, around 88% found once. The table lists this clone with a few counts. Patients of the Seattle cohort, enrolled during active infection, were followed longitudinally.

This sequence was found in a woman aged 50 to 60 with COVID-19, enrolled during active disease. The J gene is TRBJ2-1, the V gene TRBV5-6; D is undetermined. Sequenced: peripheral blood. The DNA of the CDR3 is TGTGCCAGCAGCTACCTAGGTCCCACGGGCTACAATGAGCAGTTCTTC. It translates to CASSYLGPTGYNEQFF.